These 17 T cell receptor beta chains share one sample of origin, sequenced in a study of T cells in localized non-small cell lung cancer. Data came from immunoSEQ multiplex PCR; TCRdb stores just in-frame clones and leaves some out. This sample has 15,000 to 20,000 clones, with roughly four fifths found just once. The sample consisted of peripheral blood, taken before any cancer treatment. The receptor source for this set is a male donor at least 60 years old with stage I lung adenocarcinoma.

CDR3 in amino acids: CASLARSSGAQETQYF. In DNA form, the CDR3 reads TGTGCCAGCCTCGCCCGTTCTAGCGGGGCCCAGGAGACCCAGTACTTC. V gene TRBV5-6 combines with J gene TRBJ2-5; 9 positions match TRBD2. The V and J ends lost 7 bases and 5 bases, in that order; junction bases with no gene match: 15. The CDR3 totals 16 residues. Germline assignment: CDR1 SGHDT and CDR2 YYEEEE.

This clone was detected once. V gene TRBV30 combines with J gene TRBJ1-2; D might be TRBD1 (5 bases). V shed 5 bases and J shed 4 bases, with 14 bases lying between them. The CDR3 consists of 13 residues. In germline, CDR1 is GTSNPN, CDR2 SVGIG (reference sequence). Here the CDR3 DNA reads TGTGCCTGGTCGACGGGGGACCGCTATGGCTACACCTTC. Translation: CAWSTGDRYGYTF.

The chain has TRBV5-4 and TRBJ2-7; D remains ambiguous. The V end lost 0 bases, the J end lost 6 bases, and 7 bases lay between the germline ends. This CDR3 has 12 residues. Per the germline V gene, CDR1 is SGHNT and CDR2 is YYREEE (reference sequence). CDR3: CASSLVEGEQYF. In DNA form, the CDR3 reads TGTGCCAGCAGCTTGGTGGAAGGCGAGCAGTACTTC.

For the CDR3, the DNA is TGTGCCAGCAGGCCCTCGGACAGGGGCGCCTACAATGAGCAGTTCTTC. This translates into CASRPSDRGAYNEQFF. The chain recombines TRBV13 with TRBJ2-1, with 9 bases lining up with TRBD1. Germline values: CDR1 PRHDT, CDR2 FYEKMQ (reference sequence). This CDR3 has 16 residues. Unmatched junction bases numbered 8, after V lost 6 bases and J lost 2 bases.

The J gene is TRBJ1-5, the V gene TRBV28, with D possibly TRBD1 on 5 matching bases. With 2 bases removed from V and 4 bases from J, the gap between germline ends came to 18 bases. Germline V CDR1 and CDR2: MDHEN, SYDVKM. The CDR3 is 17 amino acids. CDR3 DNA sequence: TGTGCCAGCAGTTTAATTGGGGCGACGGCCCTGAATCAGCCCCAGCATTTT. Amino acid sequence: CASSLIGATALNQPQHF.

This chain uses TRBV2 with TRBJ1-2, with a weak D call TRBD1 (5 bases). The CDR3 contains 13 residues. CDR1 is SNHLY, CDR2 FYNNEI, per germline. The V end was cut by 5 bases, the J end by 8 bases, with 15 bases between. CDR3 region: CASSQTGTRGYTF. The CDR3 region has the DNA TGTGCCAGCAGTCAAACTGGGACTAGGGGCTACACCTTC.

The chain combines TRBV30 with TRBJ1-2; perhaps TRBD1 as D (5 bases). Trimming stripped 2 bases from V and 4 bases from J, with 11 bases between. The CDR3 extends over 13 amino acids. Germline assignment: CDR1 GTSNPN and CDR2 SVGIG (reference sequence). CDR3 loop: CAWSLGRGYGYTF. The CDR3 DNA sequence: TGTGCCTGGAGTTTGGGTAGGGGCTATGGCTACACCTTC.

The CDR3 DNA reads TGCGCCAGCAGTGAGTCGGGGTTTTACGAGCAGTACTTC. It translates to CASSESGFYEQYF. The chain combines TRBV10-1 with TRBJ2-7, with unresolved D. There are 13 residues in the CDR3. V was clipped by 0 bases and J by 4 bases, with 7 bases between them. Looked up from germline, CDR1 is WNHNN and CDR2 is SYGVQD (reference sequence).

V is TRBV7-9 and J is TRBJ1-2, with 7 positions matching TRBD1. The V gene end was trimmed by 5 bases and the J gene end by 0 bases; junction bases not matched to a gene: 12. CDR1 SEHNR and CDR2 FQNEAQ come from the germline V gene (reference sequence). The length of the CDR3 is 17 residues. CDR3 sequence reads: CASSQAQGGPSNYGYTF. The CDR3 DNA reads TGTGCCAGCAGCCAAGCGCAGGGGGGGCCGTCTAACTATGGCTACACCTTC. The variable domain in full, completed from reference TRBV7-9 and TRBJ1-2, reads DTGVSQNPRHKITKRGQNVTFRCDPISEHNRLYWYRQTLGQGPEFLTYFQNEAQLEKSRLLSDRFSAERPKGSFSTLEIQRTEQGDSAMYLCASSQAQGGPSNYGYTFGSGTRLTVV.

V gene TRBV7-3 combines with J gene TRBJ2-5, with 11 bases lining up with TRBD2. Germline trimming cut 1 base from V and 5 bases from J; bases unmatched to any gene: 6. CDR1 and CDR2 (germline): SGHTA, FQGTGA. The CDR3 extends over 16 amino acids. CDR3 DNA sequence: TGTGCCAGCAGCTTAAATAGCGGGAGGGCCGGGGAGACCCAGTACTTC. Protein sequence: CASSLNSGRAGETQYF.

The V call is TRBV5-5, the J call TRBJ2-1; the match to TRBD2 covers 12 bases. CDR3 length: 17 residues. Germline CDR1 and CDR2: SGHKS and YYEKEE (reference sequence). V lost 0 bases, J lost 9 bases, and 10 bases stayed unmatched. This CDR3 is CASSLVTSGGIKSEQFF. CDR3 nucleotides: TGTGCCAGCAGCTTGGTGACTAGCGGGGGCATTAAAAGTGAGCAGTTCTTC.

The CDR3 loop is CASSFPSSGEKLFF. CDR3 sequence (DNA): TGTGCCAGCAGTTTTCCCTCAAGTGGTGAAAAACTGTTTTTT. The chain has TRBV28 and TRBJ1-4; D is ambiguous. Germline assignment: CDR1 MDHEN and CDR2 SYDVKM. V lost 3 bases and J 7 bases, leaving 12 bases between the germline ends. This CDR3 contains 14 residues. The whole variable domain, filled in from reference TRBV28 and TRBJ1-4, reads DVKVTQSSRYLVKRTGEKVFLECVQDMDHENMFWYRQDPGLGLRLIYFSYDVKMKEKGDIPEGYSVSREKKERFSLILESASTNQTSMYLCASSFPSSGEKLFFGSGTQLSVL.

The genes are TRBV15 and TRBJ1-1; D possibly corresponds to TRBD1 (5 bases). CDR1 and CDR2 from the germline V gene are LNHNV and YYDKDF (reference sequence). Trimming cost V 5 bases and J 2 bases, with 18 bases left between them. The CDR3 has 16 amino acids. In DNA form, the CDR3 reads TGTGCCACCAGCTCCGGGGGGGGAGATTTAAACACTGAAGCTTTCTTT. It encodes CATSSGGGDLNTEAFF.

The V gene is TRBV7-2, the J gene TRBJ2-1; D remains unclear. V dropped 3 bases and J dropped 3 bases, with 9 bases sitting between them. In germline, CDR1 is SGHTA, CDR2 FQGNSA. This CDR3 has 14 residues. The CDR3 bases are TGTGCCAGCAGCTTTGAGACCCGCTACAATGAGCAGTTCTTC. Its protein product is CASSFETRYNEQFF.

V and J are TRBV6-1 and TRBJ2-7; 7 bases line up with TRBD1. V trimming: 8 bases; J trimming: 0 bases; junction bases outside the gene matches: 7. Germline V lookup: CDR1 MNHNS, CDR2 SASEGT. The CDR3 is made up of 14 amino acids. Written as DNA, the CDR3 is TGTGCCAGCTGTACAGGGGCTACCTCCTACGAGCAGTACTTC. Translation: CASCTGATSYEQYF.

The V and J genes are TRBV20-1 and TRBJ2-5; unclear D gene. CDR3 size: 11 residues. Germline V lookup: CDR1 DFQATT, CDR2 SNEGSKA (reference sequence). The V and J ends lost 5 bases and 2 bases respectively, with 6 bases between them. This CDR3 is CSADNQETQYF. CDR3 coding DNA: TGCAGTGCTGACAATCAAGAGACCCAGTACTTC.

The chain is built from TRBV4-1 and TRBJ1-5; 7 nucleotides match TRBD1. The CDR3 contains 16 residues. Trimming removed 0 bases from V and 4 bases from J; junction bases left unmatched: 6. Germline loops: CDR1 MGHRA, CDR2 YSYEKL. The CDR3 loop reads CASSQEAGGVNQPQHF. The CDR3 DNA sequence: TGCGCCAGCAGCCAAGAGGCAGGGGGTGTAAATCAGCCCCAGCATTTT.